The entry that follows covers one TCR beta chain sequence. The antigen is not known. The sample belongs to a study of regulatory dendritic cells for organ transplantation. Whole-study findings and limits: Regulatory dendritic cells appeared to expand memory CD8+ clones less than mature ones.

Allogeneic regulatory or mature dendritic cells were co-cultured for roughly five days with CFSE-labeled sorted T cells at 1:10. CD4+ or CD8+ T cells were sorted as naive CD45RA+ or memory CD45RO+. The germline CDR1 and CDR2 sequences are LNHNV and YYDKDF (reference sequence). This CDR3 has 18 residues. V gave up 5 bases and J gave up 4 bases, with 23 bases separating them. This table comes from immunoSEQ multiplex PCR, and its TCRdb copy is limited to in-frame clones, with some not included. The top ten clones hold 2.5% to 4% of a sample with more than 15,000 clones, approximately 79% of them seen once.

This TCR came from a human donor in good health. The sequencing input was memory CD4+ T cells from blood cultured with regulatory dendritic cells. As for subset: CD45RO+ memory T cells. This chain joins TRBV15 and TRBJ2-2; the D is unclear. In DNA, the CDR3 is TGTGCCACCAGCGCCCAGTATGAGAGAGACCCCCCCACCGGGGAGCTGTTTTTT. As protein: CATSAQYERDPPTGELFF.